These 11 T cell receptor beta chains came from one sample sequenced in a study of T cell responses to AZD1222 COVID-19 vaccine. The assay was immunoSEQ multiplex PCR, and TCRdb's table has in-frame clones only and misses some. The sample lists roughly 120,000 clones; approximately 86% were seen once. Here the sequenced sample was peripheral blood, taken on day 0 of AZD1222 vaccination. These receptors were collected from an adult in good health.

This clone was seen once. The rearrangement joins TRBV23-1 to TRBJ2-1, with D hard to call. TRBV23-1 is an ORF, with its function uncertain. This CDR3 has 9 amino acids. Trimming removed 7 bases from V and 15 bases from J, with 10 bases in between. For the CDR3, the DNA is TGCGCCAGCAAGACACGGCGGTTCTTC. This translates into CASKTRRFF.

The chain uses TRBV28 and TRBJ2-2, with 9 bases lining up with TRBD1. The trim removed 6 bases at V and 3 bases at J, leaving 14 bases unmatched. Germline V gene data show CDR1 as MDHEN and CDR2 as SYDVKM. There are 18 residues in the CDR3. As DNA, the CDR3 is TGTGCCAGCAGCCGACCCACCCAGACAGGGGGGGACACCGGGGAGCTGTTTTTT. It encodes CASSRPTQTGGDTGELFF.

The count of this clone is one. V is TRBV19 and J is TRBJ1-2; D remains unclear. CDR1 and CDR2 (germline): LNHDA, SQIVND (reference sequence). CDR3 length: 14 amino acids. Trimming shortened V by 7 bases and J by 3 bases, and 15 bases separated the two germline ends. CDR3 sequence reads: CASTVDPSHYGYTF. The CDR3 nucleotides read TGTGCCAGTACCGTAGACCCCTCGCACTATGGCTACACCTTC.

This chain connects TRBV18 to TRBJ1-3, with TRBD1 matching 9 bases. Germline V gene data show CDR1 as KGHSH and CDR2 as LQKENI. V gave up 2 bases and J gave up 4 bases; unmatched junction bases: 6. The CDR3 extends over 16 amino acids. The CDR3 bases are TGTGCCAGCTCACCAGGGGACAGGGCGCGAGGAAACACCATATATTTT. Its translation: CASSPGDRARGNTIYF.

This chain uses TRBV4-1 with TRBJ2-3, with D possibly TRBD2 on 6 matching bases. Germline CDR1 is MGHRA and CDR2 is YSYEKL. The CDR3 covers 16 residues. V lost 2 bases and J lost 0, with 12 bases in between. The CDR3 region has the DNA TGCGCCAGCAGCCAATCACTAGCCTCTAGCACAGATACGCAGTATTTT. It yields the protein CASSQSLASSTDTQYF.

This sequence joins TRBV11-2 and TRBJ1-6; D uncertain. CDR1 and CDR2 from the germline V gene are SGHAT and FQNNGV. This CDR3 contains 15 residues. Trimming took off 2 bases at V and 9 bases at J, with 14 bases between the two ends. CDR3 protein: CASSLSPVSSSPLHF. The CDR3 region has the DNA TGTGCCAGCAGCTTATCCCCCGTCAGTAGTTCACCCCTCCACTTT.

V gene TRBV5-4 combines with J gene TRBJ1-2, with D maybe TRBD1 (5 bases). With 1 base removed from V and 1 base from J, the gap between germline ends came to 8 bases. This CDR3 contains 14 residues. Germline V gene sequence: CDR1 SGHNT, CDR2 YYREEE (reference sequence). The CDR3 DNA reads TGTGCCAGCAGCTTGCGGGGGGTTAACTATGGCTACACCTTC. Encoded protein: CASSLRGVNYGYTF.

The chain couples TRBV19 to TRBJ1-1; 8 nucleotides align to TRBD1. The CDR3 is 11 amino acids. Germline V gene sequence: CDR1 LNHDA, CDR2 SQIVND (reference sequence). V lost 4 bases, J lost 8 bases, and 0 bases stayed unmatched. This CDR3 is CASSRTGEAFF. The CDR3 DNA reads TGTGCCAGTAGTAGGACAGGGGAAGCTTTCTTT.

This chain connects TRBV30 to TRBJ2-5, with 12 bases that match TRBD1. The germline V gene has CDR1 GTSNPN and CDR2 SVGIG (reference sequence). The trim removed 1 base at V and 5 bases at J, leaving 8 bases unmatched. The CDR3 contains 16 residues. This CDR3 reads CAWSDSRDRGRETQYF. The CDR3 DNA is TGTGCCTGGAGTGATTCCCGGGACAGGGGGCGGGAGACCCAGTACTTC.

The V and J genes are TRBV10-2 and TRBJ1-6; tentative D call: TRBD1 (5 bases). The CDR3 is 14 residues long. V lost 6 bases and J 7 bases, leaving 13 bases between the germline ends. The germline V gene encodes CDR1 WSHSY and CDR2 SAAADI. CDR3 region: CASSESDRNSPLHF. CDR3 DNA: TGCGCCAGCAGCGAATCTGACAGAAATTCACCCCTCCACTTT.

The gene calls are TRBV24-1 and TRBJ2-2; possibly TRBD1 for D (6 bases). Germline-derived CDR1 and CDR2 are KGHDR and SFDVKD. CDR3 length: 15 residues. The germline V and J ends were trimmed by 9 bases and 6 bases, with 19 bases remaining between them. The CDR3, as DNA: TGTGCCACCGCGCCCAGAGGGGGATTGGCCGGGGAGCTGTTTTTT. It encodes CATAPRGGLAGELFF.